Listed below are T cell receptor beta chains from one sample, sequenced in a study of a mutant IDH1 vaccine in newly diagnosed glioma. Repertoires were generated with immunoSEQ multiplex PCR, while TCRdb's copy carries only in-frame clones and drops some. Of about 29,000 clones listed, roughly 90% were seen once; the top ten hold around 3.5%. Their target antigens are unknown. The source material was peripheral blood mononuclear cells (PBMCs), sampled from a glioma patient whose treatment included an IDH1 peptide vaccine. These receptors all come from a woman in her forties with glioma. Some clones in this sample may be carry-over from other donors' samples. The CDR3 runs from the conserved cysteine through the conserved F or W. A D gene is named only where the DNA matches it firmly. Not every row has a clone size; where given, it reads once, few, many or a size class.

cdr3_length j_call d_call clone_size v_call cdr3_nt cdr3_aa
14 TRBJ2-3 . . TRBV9 TGTGCCAGCAGCGAGCAGGGGCGCGCAGATACGCAGTATTTT CASSEQGRADTQYF
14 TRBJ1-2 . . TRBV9 TGTGCCAGCAGCGTAGGAGGGTCTAACTATGGCTACACCTTC CASSVGGSNYGYTF
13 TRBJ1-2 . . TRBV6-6 TGTGCCAGCCGGACACAAGCTAACTATGGCTACACCTTC CASRTQANYGYTF
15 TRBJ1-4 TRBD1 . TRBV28 TGTGCCAGCATTCCCGGCGGGACAGCTAATGAAAAACTGTTTTTT CASIPGGTANEKLFF
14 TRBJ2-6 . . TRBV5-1 TGCGCCAGCAGCTTGGCCACTGGGGCCAACGTCCTGACTTTC CASSLATGANVLTF
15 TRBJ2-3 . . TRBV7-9 TGTGCCAGCAGCTTAAGGACGGCGACTATGGATACGCAGTATTTT CASSLRTATMDTQYF
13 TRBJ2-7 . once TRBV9 TGTGCCAGCAGCGGGGGGCGTCACTACGAGCAGTACTTC CASSGGRHYEQYF
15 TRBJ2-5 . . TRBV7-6 TGTGCCAGCAGCCCCTCGGGCAGGGGGGGAGAGACCCAGTACTTC CASSPSGRGGETQYF
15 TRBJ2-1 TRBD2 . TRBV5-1 TGCGCCAGCAGCCGCCTGCTAGCGGGATTCAATGAGCAGTTCTTC CASSRLLAGFNEQFF
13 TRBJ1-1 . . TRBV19 TGTGCCAGTAGTATCGGACGGAACACTGAAGCTTTCTTT CASSIGRNTEAFF
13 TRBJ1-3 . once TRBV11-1 TGTGCCAGCAGCTTCGGGCTCGGAAACACCATATATTTT CASSFGLGNTIYF
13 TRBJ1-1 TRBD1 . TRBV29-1 TGCAGCGCCAGCCGACAGGGCCGGACTGAAGCTTTCTTT CSASRQGRTEAFF
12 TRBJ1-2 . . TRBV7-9 TGTGCCAGCAGCCTCTCGGGGGGTGGCTACACCTTC CASSLSGGGYTF
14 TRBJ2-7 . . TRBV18 TGTGCCAGCTCACCAGAACAGGGATCCTCCGAGCAGTACTTC CASSPEQGSSEQYF
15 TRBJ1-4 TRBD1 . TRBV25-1 TGTGCCAGCAGTGCTTCCGGGACAGGGGCTGAAAAACTGTTTTTT CASSASGTGAEKLFF
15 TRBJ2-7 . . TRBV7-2 TGTGCCAGCAGCTTAATCGGGACGGCGGACTACGAGCAGTACTTC CASSLIGTADYEQYF
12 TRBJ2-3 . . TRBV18 TGTGCCAGCTCACCCCGGGGAGATACGCAGTATTTT CASSPRGDTQYF